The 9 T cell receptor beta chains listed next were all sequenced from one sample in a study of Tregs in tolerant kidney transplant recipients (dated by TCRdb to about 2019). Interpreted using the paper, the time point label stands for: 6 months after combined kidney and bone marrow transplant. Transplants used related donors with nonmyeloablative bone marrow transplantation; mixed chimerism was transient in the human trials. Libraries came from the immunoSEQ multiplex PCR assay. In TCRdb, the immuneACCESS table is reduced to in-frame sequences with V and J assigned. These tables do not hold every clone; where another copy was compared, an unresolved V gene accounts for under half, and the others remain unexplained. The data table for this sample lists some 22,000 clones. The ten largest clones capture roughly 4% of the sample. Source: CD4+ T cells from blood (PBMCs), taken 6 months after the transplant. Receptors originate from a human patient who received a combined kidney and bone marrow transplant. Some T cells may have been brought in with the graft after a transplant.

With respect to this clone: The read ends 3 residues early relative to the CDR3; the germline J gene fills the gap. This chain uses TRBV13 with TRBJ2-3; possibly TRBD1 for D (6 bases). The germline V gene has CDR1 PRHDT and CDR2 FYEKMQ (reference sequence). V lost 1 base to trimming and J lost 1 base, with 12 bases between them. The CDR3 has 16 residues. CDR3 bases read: TGTGCCAGCAGCTTAGCCCAGGGGACCCGCACAGATACG. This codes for CASSLAQGTRTDT. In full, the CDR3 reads CASSLAQGTRTDTQYF.

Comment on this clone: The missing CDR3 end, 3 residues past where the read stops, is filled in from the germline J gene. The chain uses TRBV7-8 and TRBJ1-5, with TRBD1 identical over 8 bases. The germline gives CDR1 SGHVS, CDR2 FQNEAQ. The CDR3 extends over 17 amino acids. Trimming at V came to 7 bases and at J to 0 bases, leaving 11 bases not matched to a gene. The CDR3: CASTLIGQGDSNQPQHF. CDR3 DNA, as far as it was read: TGTGCCAGCACCCTAATTGGACAGGGCGATAGCAATCAGCCC.

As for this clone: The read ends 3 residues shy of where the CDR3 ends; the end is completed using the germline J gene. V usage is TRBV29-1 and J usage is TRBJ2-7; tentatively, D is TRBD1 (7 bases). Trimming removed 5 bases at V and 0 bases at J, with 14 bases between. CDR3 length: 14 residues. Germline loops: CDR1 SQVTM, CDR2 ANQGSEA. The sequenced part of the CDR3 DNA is TGCAGCGTTCAAGGAGGGACAGTCTCCTACGAG. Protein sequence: CSVQGGTVSYE. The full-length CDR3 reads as CSVQGGTVSYEQYF.

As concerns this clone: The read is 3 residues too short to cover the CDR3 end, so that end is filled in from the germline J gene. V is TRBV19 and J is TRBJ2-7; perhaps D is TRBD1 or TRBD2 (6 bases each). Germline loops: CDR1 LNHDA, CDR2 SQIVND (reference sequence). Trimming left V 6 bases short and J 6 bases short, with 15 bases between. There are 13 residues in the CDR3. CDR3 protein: CASRDPEGVEQYF. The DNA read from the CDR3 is TGTGCCAGTAGGGACCCGGAGGGGGTCGAG.

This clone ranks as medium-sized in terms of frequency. The sequenced CDR3 bases are TGCAGTGCGCAGGTGATTGAA. Its translation: CSAQVIE. From start to end, the CDR3 is CSAQVIEAFF. This chain joins TRBV20-1 and TRBJ1-1; D not resolved. The missing CDR3 end, 3 residues past where the read stops, is filled in from the germline J gene. The CDR3 runs to 10 residues. CDR1 and CDR2 from the germline V gene are DFQATT and SNEGSKA (reference sequence). V lost 6 bases to trimming and J lost 7 bases, with 9 bases between them.

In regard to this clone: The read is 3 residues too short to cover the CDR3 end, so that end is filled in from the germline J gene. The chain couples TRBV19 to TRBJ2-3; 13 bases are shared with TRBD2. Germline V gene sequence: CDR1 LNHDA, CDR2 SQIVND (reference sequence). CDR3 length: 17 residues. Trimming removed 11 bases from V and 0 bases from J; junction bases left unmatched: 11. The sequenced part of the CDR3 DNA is TGTGCCGTACGAAGGACTAGCGGGGGCCCTAGCACAGATACG. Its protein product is CAVRRTSGGPSTDT. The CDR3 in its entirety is CAVRRTSGGPSTDTQYF.

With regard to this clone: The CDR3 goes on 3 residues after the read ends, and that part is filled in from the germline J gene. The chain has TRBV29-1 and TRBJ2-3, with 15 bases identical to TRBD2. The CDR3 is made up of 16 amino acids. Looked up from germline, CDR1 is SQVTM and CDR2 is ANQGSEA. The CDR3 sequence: CSVDRGLAGGKVTQYF. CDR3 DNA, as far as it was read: TGCAGCGTTGACCGCGGACTAGCGGGGGGGAAGGTGACG.

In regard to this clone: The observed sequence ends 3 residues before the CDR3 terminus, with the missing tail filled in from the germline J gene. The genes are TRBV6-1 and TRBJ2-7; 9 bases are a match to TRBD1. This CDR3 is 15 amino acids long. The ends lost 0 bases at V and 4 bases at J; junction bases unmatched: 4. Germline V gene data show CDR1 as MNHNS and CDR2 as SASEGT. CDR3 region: CASSEAGGQGYEQYF. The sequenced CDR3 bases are TGTGCCAGCAGTGAAGCGGGGGGACAGGGATACGAG.

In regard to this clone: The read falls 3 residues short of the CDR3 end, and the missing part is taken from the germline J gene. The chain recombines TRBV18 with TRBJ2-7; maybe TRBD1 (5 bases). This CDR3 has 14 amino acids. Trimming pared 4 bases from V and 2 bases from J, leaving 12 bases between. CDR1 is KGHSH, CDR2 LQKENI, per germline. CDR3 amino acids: CASSRGAQTYEQYF. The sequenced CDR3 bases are TGTGCCAGCTCACGTGGGGCCCAGACCTACGAG.